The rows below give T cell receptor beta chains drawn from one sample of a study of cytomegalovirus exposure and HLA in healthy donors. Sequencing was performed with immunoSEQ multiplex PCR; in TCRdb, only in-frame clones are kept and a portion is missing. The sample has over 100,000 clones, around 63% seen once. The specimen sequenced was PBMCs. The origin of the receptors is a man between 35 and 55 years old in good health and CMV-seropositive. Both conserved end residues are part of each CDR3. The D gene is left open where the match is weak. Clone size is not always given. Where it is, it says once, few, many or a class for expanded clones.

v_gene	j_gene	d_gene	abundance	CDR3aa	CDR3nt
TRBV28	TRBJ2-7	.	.	CASSRQIYEQYF	TGTGCCAGCAGTCGACAGATCTACGAGCAGTACTTC
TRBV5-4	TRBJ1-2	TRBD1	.	CASSGDSYGYTF	TGTGCCAGCAGCGGGGACAGCTATGGCTACACCTTC
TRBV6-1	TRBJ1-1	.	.	CASRRGGDTEAFF	TGTGCCAGCCGGCGGGGAGGAGACACTGAAGCTTTCTTT
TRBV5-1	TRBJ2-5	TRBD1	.	CASSLGQGETQYF	TGCGCCAGCAGCTTGGGACAGGGAGAGACCCAGTACTTC
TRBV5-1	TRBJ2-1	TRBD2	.	CASSRTSGSLVNEQFF	TGCGCCAGCAGCCGGACTAGCGGGAGTCTCGTGAATGAGCAGTTCTTC
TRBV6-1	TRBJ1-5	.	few	CASSGRGNQPQHF	TGTGCCAGCAGTGGTCGGGGCAATCAGCCCCAGCATTTT
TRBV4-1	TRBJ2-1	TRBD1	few	CASSGWDRGREQFF	TGCGCCAGCAGCGGATGGGACAGGGGACGTGAGCAGTTCTTC
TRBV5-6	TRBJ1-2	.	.	CASNPGWFKTGGYTF	TGTGCCAGCAACCCGGGGTGGTTTAAGACCGGAGGCTACACCTTC
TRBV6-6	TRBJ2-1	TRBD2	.	CASSYGRDLGNEQFF	TGTGCCAGCAGTTACGGGAGGGATCTGGGTAATGAGCAGTTCTTC
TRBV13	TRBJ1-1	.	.	CASSLGSPGDLSEAFF	TGTGCCAGCAGCTTAGGATCACCAGGGGACCTTAGTGAAGCTTTCTTT
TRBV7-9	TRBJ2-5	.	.	CASSDKGWGGRAVQETQYF	TGTGCCAGCAGTGATAAGGGGTGGGGGGGCCGGGCGGTACAAGAGACCCAGTACTTC
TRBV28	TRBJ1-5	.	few	CASSLFPGGNQPQHF	TGTGCCAGCAGTTTATTCCCAGGGGGCAATCAGCCCCAGCATTTT
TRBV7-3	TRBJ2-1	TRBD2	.	CASSPLAGGYEQFF	TGTGCCAGCAGCCCTCTGGCGGGGGGATATGAGCAGTTCTTC
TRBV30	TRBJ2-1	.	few	CAWSGQSYNEQFF	TGTGCCTGGAGTGGACAGTCCTACAATGAGCAGTTCTTC
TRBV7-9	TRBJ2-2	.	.	CASSTSGGTGELFF	TGTGCCAGCAGCACCAGTGGCGGCACCGGGGAGCTGTTTTTT
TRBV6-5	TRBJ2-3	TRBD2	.	CASSFEGGADTQYF	TGTGCCAGCAGTTTCGAGGGAGGGGCAGATACGCAGTATTTT
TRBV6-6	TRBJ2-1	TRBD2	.	CASSPGGGNNEQFF	TGTGCCAGCAGCCCGGGGGGGGGCAACAATGAGCAGTTCTTC
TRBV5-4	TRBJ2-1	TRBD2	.	CASRGGLAGVDEQFF	TGTGCCAGCAGGGGGGGACTAGCGGGAGTTGATGAGCAGTTCTTC
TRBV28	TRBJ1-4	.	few	CASLGGLNEKLFF	TGTGCCAGCCTGGGAGGGCTTAATGAAAAACTGTTTTTT
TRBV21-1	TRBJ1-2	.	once	CASSKVGTENGYTF	TGTGCCAGCAGCAAAGTTGGGACAGAAAATGGCTACACCTTC
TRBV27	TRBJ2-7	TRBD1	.	CASSLTGIHEQYF	TGTGCCAGCAGTCTGACAGGGATTCACGAGCAGTACTTC
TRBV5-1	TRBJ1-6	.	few	CASRYGRSPLHF	TGCGCCAGCAGGTATGGGAGGTCACCCCTCCACTTT